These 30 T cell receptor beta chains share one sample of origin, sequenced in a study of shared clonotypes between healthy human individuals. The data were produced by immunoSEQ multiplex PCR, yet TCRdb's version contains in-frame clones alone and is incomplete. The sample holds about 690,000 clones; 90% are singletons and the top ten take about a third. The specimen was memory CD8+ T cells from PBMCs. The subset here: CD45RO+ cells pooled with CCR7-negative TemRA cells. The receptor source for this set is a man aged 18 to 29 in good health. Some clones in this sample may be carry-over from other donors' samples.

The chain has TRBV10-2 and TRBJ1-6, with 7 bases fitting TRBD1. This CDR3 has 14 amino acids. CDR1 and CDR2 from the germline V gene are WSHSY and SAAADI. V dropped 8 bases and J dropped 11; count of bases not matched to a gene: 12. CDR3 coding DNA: TGCGCCAGCGGCCTGACAGGGCCCCGGACACCCCTCCACTTT. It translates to CASGLTGPRTPLHF.

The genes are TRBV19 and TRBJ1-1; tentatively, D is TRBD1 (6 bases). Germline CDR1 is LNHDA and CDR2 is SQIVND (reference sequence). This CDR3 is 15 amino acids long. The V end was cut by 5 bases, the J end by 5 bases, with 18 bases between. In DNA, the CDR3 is TGTGCCAGTAGTCCCAGCTCGACAGGACCTACTGAAGCTTTCTTT. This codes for CASSPSSTGPTEAFF.

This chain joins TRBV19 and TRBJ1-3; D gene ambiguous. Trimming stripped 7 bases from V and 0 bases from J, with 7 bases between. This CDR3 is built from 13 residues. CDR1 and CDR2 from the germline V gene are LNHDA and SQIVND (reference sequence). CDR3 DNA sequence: TGTGCCAGTACTCCAGGCTCTGGAAACACCATATATTTT. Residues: CASTPGSGNTIYF.

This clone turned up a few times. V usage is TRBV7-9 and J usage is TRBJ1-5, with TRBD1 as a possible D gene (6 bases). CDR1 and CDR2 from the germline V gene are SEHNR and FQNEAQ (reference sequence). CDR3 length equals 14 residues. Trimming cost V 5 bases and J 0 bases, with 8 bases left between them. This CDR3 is CASSPTGSNQPQHF. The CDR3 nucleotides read TGTGCCAGCAGCCCGACAGGTAGCAATCAGCCCCAGCATTTT.

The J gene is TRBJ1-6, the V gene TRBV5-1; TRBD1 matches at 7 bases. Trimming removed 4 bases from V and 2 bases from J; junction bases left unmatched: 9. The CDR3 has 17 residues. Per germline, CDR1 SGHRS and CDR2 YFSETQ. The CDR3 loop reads CASSLTGEGTYNSPLHF. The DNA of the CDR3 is TGCGCCAGCAGCCTCACAGGGGAAGGTACCTATAATTCACCCCTCCACTTT.

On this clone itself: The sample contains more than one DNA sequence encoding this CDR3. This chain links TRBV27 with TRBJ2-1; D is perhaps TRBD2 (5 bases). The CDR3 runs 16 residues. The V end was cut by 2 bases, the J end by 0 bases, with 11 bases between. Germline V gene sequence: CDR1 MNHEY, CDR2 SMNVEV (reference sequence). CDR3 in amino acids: CASSLGPGSSYNEQFF. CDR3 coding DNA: TGTGCCAGCAGTTTAGGGCCGGGAAGCTCCTACAATGAGCAGTTCTTC.

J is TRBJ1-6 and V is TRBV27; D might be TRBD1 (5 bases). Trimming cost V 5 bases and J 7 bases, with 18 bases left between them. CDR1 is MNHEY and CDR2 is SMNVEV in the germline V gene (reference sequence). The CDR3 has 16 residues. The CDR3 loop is CASSILGHERNSPLHF. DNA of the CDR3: TGTGCCAGCAGTATCTTAGGACATGAACGAAATTCACCCCTCCACTTT.

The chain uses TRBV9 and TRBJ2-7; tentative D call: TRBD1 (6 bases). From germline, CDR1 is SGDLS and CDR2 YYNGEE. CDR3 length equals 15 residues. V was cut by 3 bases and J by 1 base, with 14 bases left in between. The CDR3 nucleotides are TGTGCCAGCAGCGCTGGGACATCCCGATCCTACGAGCAGTACTTC. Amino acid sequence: CASSAGTSRSYEQYF.

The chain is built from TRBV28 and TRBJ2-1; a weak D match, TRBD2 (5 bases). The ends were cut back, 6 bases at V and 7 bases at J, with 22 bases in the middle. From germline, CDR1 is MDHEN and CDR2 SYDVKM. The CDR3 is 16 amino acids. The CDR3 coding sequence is TGTGCCAGCAGCCAGTGGCGCAGCGGCCCTCATAATGAGCAGTTCTTC. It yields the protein CASSQWRSGPHNEQFF.

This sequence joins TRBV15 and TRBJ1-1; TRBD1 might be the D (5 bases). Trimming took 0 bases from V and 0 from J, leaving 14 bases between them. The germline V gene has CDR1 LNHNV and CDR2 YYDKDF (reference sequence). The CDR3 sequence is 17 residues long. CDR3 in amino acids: CATSREGTLILNTEAFF. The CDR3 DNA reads TGTGCCACCAGCAGAGAGGGGACCCTCATCCTGAACACTGAAGCTTTCTTT. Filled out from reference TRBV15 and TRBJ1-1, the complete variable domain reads DAMVIQNPRYQVTQFGKPVTLSCSQTLNHNVMYWYQQKSSQAPKLLFHYYDKDFNNEADTPDNFQSRRPNTSFCFLDIRSPGLGDTAMYLCATSREGTLILNTEAFFGQGTRLTVV.

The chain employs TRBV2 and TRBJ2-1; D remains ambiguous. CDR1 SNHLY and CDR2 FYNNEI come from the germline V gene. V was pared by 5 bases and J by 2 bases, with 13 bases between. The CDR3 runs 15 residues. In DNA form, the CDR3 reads TGTGCCAGCAGTCTCAGTCGTATGCCCTACAATGAGCAGTTCTTC. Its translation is CASSLSRMPYNEQFF.

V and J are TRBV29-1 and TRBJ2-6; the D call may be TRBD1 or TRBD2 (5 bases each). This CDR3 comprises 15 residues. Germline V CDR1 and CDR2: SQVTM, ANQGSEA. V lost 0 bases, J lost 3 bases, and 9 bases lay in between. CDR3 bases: TGCAGCGTTGAAGAGAGGGGAGTTGGGGCCAACGTCCTGACTTTC. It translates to CSVEERGVGANVLTF.

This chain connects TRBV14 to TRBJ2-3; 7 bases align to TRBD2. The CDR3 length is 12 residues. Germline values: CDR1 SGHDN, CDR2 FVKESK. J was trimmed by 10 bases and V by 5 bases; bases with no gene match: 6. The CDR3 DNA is TGTGCCAGCAGCGGCTTTGGGGGGGCGCAGTATTTT. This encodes CASSGFGGAQYF. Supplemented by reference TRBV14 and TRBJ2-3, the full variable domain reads EAGVTQFPSHSVIEKGQTVTLRCDPISGHDNLYWYRRVMGKEIKFLLHFVKESKQDESGMPNNRFLAERTGGTYSTLKVQPAELEDSGVYFCASSGFGGAQYFGPGTRLTVL.

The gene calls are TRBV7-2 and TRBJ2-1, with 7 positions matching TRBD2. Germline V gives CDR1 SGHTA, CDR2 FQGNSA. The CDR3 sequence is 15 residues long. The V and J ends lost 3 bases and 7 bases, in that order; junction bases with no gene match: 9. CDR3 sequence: CASSFIGLVGNEQFF. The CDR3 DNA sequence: TGTGCCAGCAGCTTCATAGGACTAGTGGGGAATGAGCAGTTCTTC.

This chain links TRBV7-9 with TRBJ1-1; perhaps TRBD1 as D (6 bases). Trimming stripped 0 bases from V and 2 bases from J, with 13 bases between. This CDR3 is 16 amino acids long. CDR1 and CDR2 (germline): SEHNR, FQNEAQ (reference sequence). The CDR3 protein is CASSLAPPTGNTEAFF. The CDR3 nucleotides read TGTGCCAGCAGCTTAGCCCCTCCGACAGGCAACACTGAAGCTTTCTTT.

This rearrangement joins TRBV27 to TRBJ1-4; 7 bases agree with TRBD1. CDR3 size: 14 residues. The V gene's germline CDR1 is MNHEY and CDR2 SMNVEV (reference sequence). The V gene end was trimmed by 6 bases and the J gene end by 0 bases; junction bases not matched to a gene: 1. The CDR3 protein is CASSGTATNEKLFF. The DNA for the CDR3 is TGTGCCAGCAGCGGGACAGCAACTAATGAAAAACTGTTTTTT.

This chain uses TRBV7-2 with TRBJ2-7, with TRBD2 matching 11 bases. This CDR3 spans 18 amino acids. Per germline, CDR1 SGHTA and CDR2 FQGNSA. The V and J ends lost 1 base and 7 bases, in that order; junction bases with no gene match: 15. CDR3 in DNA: TGTGCCAGCAGCTTAGGGTTCTGGCTAGCGGGAGGTCCTACAGAGCAGTACTTC. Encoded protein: CASSLGFWLAGGPTEQYF.

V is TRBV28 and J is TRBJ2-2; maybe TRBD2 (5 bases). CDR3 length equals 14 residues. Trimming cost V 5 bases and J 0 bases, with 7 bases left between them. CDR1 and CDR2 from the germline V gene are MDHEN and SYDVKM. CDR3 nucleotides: TGTGCCAGCAGTGAGGGAACGAACACCGGGGAGCTGTTTTTT. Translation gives CASSEGTNTGELFF. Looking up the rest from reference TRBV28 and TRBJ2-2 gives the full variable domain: DVKVTQSSRYLVKRTGEKVFLECVQDMDHENMFWYRQDPGLGLRLIYFSYDVKMKEKGDIPEGYSVSREKKERFSLILESASTNQTSMYLCASSEGTNTGELFFGEGSRLTVL.

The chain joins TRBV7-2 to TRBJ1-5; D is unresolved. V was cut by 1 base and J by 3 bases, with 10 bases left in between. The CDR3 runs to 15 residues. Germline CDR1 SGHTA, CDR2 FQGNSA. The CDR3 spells CASSLGHWFNQPQHF. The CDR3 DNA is TGTGCCAGCAGCTTAGGACACTGGTTCAATCAGCCCCAGCATTTT.

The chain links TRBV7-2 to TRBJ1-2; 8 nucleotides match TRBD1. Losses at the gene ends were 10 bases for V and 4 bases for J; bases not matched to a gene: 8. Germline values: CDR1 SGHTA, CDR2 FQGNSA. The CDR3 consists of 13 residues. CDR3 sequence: CATGWTGIYGYTF. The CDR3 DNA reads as TGTGCCACCGGGTGGACAGGGATCTATGGCTACACCTTC.

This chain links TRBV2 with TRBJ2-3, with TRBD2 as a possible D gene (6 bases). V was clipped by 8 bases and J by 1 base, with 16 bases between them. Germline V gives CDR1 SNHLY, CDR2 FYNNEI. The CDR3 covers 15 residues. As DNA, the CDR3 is TGTGCCAGCTTGTGGTGGGGGGAGGGCACAGATACGCAGTATTTT. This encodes CASLWWGEGTDTQYF.

CDR3 coding DNA: TGTGCCAGCAGCCCCGTACTAGCGGGAGGCCCCTTCTCCTACGAGCAGTACTTC. Translating gives CASSPVLAGGPFSYEQYF. This chain uses TRBV7-2 with TRBJ2-7; 12 bases map to TRBD2. CDR1 and CDR2 (germline): SGHTA, FQGNSA. The CDR3 is 18 amino acids. Trimming cost V 5 bases and J 0 bases; bases outside gene matches: 11.

The CDR3 reads CASSVGAEGEDEKLFF. The CDR3 DNA follows: TGTGCCAGCAGCGTAGGCGCCGAGGGCGAGGATGAAAAACTGTTTTTT. V is TRBV9 and J is TRBJ1-4, with D hard to call. Germline-derived CDR1 and CDR2 are SGDLS and YYNGEE. V dropped 0 bases and J dropped 6 bases, with 15 bases sitting between them. The CDR3 loop spans 16 amino acids.

Here the CDR3 reads CASSYSVQGAKNIQYF. DNA of the CDR3: TGTGCCAGCAGTTACTCGGTACAGGGGGCCAAAAACATTCAGTACTTC. The chain couples TRBV6-5 to TRBJ2-4; 7 bases line up with TRBD1. Germline CDR1 and CDR2: MNHEY and SVGAGI. The CDR3 has 16 amino acids. V shed 0 bases, J shed 1 base, and the junction held 3 bases outside the gene matches.

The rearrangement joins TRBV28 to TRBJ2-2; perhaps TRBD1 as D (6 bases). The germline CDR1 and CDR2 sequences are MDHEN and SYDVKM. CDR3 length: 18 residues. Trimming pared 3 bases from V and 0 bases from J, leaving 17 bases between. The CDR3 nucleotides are TGTGCCAGCAGTTTCTACAGGGTGGGGCCCGCGAACACCGGGGAGCTGTTTTTT. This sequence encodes CASSFYRVGPANTGELFF.

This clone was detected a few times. The CDR3 nucleotides are TGTGCCAGCAGCCTTTTTGTCACTGAAGCTTTCTTT. This encodes CASSLFVTEAFF. V gene TRBV7-9 combines with J gene TRBJ1-1; no definite D call. This CDR3 contains 12 residues. V was cut by 5 bases and J by 4 bases, with 8 bases left in between. Germline CDR1 reads SEHNR; CDR2 reads FQNEAQ (reference sequence).

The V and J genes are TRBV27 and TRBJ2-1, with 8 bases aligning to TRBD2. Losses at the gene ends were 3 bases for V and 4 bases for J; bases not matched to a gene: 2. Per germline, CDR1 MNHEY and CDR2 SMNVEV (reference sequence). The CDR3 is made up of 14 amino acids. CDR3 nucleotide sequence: TGTGCCAGCAGTTTTAGCGGGAATTACAATGAGCAGTTCTTC. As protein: CASSFSGNYNEQFF.

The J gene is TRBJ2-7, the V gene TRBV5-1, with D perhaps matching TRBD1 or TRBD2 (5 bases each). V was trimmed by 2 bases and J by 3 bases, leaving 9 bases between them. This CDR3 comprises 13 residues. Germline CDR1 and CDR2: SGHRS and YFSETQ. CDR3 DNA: TGCGCCAGCAGCTTCGTGGGGGACTACGAGCAGTACTTC. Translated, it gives CASSFVGDYEQYF.

This CDR3 is CASSLRGGSYEQYF. The CDR3 DNA reads TGCGCCAGCAGCTTGAGAGGGGGATCCTACGAGCAGTACTTC. The genes are TRBV5-1 and TRBJ2-7; possibly TRBD1 for D (6 bases). The CDR3 is 14 residues long. CDR1 is SGHRS, CDR2 YFSETQ, per germline. V shed 1 base and J shed 1 base, with 9 bases lying between them.

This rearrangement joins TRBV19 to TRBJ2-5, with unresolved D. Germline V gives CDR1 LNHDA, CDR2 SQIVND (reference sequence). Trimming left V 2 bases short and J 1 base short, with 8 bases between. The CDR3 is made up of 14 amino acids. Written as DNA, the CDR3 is TGTGCCAGTAGTATATTCGTCGGCCAAGAGACCCAGTACTTC. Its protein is CASSIFVGQETQYF.